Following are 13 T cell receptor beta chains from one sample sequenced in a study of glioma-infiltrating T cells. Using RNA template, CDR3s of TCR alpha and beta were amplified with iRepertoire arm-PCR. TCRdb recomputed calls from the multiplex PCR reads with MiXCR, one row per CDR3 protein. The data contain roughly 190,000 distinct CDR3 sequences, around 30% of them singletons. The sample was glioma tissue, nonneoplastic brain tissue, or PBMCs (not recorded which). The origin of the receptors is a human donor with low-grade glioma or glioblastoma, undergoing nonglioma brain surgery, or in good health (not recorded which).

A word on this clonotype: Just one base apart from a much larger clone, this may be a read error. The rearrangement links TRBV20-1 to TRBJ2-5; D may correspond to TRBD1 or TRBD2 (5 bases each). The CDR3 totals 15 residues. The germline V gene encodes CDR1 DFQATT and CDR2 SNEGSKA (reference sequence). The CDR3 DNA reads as TGCACTGCTAGTCCCCCGGGGCTAGTCCAAGAGACCCAGTACTTC. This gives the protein CTASPPGLVQETQYF.

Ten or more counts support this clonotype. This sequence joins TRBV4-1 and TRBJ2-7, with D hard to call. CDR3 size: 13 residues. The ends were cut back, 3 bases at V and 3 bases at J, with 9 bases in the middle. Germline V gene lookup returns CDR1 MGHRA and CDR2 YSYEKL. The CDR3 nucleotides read TGCGCCAGCAGCCAGAATTTGGTCTACGAGCAGTACTTC. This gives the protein CASSQNLVYEQYF.

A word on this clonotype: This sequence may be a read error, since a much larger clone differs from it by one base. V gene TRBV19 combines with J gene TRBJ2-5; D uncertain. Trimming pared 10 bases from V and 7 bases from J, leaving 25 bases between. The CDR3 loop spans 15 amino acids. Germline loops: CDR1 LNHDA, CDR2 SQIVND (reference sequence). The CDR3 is CATLLGMAPRGTQYF. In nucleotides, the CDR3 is TGTGCCACCCTTCTGGGGATGGCTCCTCGAGGGACCCAGTACTTC.

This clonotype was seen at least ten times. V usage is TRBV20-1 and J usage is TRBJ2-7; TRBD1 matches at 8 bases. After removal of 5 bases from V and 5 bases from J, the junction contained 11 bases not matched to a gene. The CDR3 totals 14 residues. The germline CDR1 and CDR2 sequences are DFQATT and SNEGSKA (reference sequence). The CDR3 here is CSAPRTGLMDEQYF. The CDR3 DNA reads TGCAGTGCTCCCCGGACAGGGCTCATGGACGAGCAGTACTTC.

The CDR3 region is CDSSRTGGSHNEQFF. The DNA for the CDR3 is TGTGATAGCAGCCGGACAGGGGGCAGTCACAATGAGCAGTTCTTC. This chain links TRBV6-1 with TRBJ2-1; 11 nucleotides align to TRBD1. The CDR3 consists of 15 residues. Germline V gene data show CDR1 as MNHNS and CDR2 as SASEGT.

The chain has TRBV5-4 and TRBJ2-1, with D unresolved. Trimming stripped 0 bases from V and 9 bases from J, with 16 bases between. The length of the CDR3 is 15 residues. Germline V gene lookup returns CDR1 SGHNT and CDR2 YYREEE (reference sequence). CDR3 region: CASSLVLVGSGEQFF. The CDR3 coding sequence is TGTGCCAGCAGCTTGGTTCTTGTGGGGTCTGGTGAGCAGTTCTTC.

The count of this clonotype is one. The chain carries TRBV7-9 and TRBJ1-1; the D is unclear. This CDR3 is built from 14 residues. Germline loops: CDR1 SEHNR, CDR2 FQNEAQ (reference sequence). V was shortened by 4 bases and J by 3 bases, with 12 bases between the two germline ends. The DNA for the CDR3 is TGTGCCAGCAGCTATCCGGGAGGTGACACTGAAGCTTTCTTT. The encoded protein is CASSYPGGDTEAFF.

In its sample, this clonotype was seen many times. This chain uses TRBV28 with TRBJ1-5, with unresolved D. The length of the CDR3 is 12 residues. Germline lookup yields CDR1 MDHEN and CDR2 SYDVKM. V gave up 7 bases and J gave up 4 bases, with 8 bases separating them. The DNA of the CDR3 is TGTGCCAGCACCTCACAGAATCAGCCCCAGCATTTT. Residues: CASTSQNQPQHF.

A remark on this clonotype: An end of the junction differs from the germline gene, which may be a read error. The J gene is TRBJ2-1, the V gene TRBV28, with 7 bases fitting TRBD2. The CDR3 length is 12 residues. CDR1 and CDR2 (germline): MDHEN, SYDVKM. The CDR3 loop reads CASSSSRGERFF. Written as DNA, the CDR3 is TGTGCCAGCAGTTCCTCTCGGGGGGAGCGGTTCTTC. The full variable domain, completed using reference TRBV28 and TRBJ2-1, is DVKVTQSSRYLVKRTGEKVFLECVQDMDHENMFWYRQDPGLGLRLIYFSYDVKMKEKGDIPEGYSVSREKKERFSLILESASTNQTSMYLCASSSSRGERFFGPGTRLTVL.

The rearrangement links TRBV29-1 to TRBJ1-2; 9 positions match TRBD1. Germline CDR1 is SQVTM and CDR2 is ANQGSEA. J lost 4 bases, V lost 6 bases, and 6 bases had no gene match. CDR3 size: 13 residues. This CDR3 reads CSVRQGVGYGYTF. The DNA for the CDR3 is TGCAGCGTGCGACAGGGGGTGGGCTATGGCTACACCTTC.

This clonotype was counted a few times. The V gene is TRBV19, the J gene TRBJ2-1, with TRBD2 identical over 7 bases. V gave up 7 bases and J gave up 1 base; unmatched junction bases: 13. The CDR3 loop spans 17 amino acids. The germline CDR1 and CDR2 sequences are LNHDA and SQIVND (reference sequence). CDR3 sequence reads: CASMGVGGGVSYNEQFF. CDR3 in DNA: TGTGCCAGTATGGGGGTTGGGGGAGGGGTTTCCTACAATGAGCAGTTCTTC.

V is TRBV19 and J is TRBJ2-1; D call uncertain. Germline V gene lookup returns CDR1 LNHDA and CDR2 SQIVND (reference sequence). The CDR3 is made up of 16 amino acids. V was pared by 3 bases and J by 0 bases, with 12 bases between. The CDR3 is CASSIGWSGSYNEQFF. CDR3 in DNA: TGTGCCAGTAGTATTGGTTGGTCAGGCTCCTACAATGAGCAGTTCTTC.

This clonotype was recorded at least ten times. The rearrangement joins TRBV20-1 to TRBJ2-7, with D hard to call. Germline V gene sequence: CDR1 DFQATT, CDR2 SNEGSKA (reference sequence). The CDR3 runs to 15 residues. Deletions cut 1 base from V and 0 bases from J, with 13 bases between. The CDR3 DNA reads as TGCAGTGCTAGAGGTCACCCGTCGAGCTCCTACGAGCAGTACTTC. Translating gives CSARGHPSSSYEQYF.